The rows below give T cell receptor beta chains drawn from one sample of a study of shared T cell receptors in the human thymus. This table comes from immunoSEQ multiplex PCR, and its TCRdb copy is limited to in-frame clones, with some not included. The table includes under 700,000 clones, about 80% detected once. Another study also made use of these data, one on human thymus T cells.

Source material: thymocytes. The receptor source for this set is a boy under two years old with a congenital heart defect. Both conserved end residues are part of each CDR3. The D gene is left open where the match is weak. Clone size, where shown, is once, few, many, or a class for clones that have expanded.

v_call	clone_size	j_call	d_call	cdr3_nt	cdr3_aa
TRBV18	NA	TRBJ2-7	TRBD2	TGTGCCAGCTCACCGATCGCTAGCGGGAGGGCCCACCGTTCCCAGTACTTC	CASSPIASGRAHRSQYF
TRBV28	once	TRBJ2-7	TRBD2	TGTGCCAGCAGTTCGACCGGGACTAGCGTAAACGAGCAGTACTTC	CASSSTGTSVNEQYF
TRBV28	NA	TRBJ2-5	NA	TGTGCCAGCAGTTTACGACTGTCGCAACAAGAGACCCAGTACTTC	CASSLRLSQQETQYF
TRBV29-1	few	TRBJ2-7	TRBD1	TGCAGCCTCCCGGGACAGGGGACCTACGAGCAGTACTTC	CSLPGQGTYEQYF
TRBV7-9	NA	TRBJ1-1	NA	TGTGCCAGCAGCTTAGGCCGAACCGAGGCTTTCTTT	CASSLGRTEAFF
TRBV7-2	NA	TRBJ1-1	TRBD1	TGTGCCAGCAGCGGCGACAGGGGAGGCAACACTGAAGCTTTCTTT	CASSGDRGGNTEAFF
TRBV7-2	NA	TRBJ2-7	NA	TGTGCCAGCAGCTTAGCCGTGAGGATCTACGAGCAGTACTTC	CASSLAVRIYEQYF
TRBV14	NA	TRBJ2-6	NA	TGTGCCAGCAGCCCACACACCAGCTCTGGGGCCAACGTCCTGACTTTC	CASSPHTSSGANVLTF
TRBV18	NA	TRBJ2-3	NA	TGTGCCAGCTCACCCCAGCGAGAGGATTCCACAGATACGCAGTATTTT	CASSPQREDSTDTQYF
TRBV27	NA	TRBJ2-7	TRBD2	TGTGCCAGCAGTCCGGGGACTAGCGGTACCTACGAGCAGTACTTC	CASSPGTSGTYEQYF
TRBV19	NA	TRBJ1-3	NA	TGTGCCAGTAGTATCATCAGGACGGGGGTCGGGTCTGGAAACACCATATATTTT	CASSIIRTGVGSGNTIYF
TRBV15	NA	TRBJ2-7	NA	TGTGCCACCCTTGGGGCCCCCTCCTACGAGCAGTACTTC	CATLGAPSYEQYF
TRBV23-1	NA	TRBJ2-1	TRBD1	TGCGCCAGCGCATACCTCAGGGGGCAGAGCAATGAGCAGTTCTTC	CASAYLRGQSNEQFF
TRBV7-2	NA	TRBJ2-2	TRBD1	TGTGCCAGCAGCCAGAACCCCGACAGGGGATACACCGGGGAGCTGTTTTTT	CASSQNPDRGYTGELFF
TRBV10-2	NA	TRBJ2-1	TRBD1	TGCGCCAGCAGTATTACAGGGGATAATGAGCAGTTCTTC	CASSITGDNEQFF
TRBV12-5	NA	TRBJ1-3	NA	TGTGCTAGTGGTTTGGAAGGGGGAGCCCTCTCTGGAAACACCATATATTTT	CASGLEGGALSGNTIYF
TRBV29-1	NA	TRBJ2-2	TRBD2	TGCAGCGTTGCCCTGCCGGGACTAGCGCCGAACACCGGGGAGCTGTTTTTT	CSVALPGLAPNTGELFF